A single sample is the source of the 19 T cell receptor beta chains below, sequenced in a study of a mutant IDH1 vaccine in newly diagnosed glioma. Generated by immunoSEQ multiplex PCR, the TCRdb table keeps only in-frame clones and is missing some. The data show 98,000 or so clones, with roughly 89% seen just once and roughly 0.54% held by the top ten. Described time point: baseline, week 1 (first vaccination visit). Specified treatment: pre-vaccination baseline after standard-of-care therapy. This specimen was PBMCs, taken from a glioma patient treated with radiotherapy, temozolomide or both. The origin of the receptors is a woman in her forties or fifties with glioma.

J is TRBJ2-1 and V is TRBV7-8; no definite D call. Deletions cut 2 bases from V and 7 bases from J, with 9 bases between. The CDR3 is made up of 13 amino acids. The V gene's germline CDR1 is SGHVS and CDR2 FQNEAQ. CDR3 DNA: TGTGCCAGCAGCTTACGGCGTGGGAATGAGCAGTTCTTC. This codes for CASSLRRGNEQFF.

The chain joins TRBV27 to TRBJ2-7, with 8 bases identical to TRBD2. Trimming removed 3 bases from V and 3 bases from J; junction bases left unmatched: 7. This CDR3 spans 15 amino acids. Germline CDR1 and CDR2: MNHEY and SMNVEV (reference sequence). DNA for the CDR3: TGTGCCAGCAGTTTGGGAGTAGCGGGATTCTACGAGCAGTACTTC. Translation: CASSLGVAGFYEQYF.

CDR3 sequence reads: CASSQREGGNEQFF. In DNA, the CDR3 is TGTGCCAGCAGCCAGCGGGAGGGGGGCAATGAGCAGTTCTTC. V is TRBV7-6 and J is TRBJ2-1; 10 bases are shared with TRBD2. Trimming took 5 bases from V and 6 from J; bases not matched to a gene: 4. The CDR3 is 14 amino acids. The germline V gene has CDR1 SGHVS and CDR2 FNYEAQ. Full variable domain (outside the CDR3, taken from reference TRBV7-6 and TRBJ2-1): GAGVSQSPRYKVTKRGQDVALRCDPISGHVSLYWYRQALGQGPEFLTYFNYEAQQDKSGLPNDRFSAERPEGSISTLTIQRTEQRDSAMYRCASSQREGGNEQFFGPGTRLTVL.

The genes are TRBV4-1 and TRBJ1-5; D is ambiguous. This CDR3 has 13 residues. From germline, CDR1 is MGHRA and CDR2 YSYEKL. V was clipped by 2 bases and J by 6 bases, with 8 bases between them. This chain's CDR3 is CASSQIGTQPQHF. CDR3 DNA: TGCGCCAGCAGCCAAATTGGAACTCAGCCCCAGCATTTT.

CDR3 loop: CASSWKSGPLYEQYF. The CDR3 DNA is TGTGCCAGCAGCTGGAAGAGCGGGCCATTGTACGAGCAGTACTTC. This chain uses TRBV5-6 with TRBJ2-7, with D perhaps TRBD2 (6 bases). The V and J ends lost 3 bases and 4 bases respectively, with 17 bases between them. Per germline, CDR1 SGHDT and CDR2 YYEEEE. The CDR3 extends over 15 amino acids.

This clone came up once. The chain couples TRBV19 to TRBJ2-2; 10 nucleotides match TRBD1. CDR1 is LNHDA, CDR2 SQIVND, per germline (reference sequence). Trimming took 5 bases from V and 6 from J; bases not matched to a gene: 9. The CDR3 contains 16 residues. The CDR3 sequence: CASSPSRDRGAGELFF. The CDR3 DNA reads as TGTGCCAGTAGTCCCAGCCGGGACAGGGGCGCCGGGGAGCTGTTTTTT.

V is TRBV19 and J is TRBJ2-1; 12 bases agree with TRBD1. CDR1 and CDR2 from the germline V gene are LNHDA and SQIVND (reference sequence). This CDR3 is built from 15 residues. With 3 bases clipped from V and 8 bases from J, the junction kept 5 bases outside the gene matches. The CDR3 here is CASSIRDRGLDEQFF. The CDR3 nucleotides are TGTGCCAGTAGTATTAGGGACAGGGGGCTTGATGAGCAGTTCTTC.

The chain links TRBV18 to TRBJ2-3; possibly TRBD1 or TRBD2 for D (6 bases each). Trimming removed 0 bases at V and 3 bases at J, with 10 bases between. This CDR3 contains 15 residues. Germline loops: CDR1 KGHSH, CDR2 LQKENI. The CDR3 reads CASSPPGGTTDTQYF. Written as DNA, the CDR3 is TGTGCCAGCTCACCACCAGGGGGGACTACAGATACGCAGTATTTT.

V gene TRBV28 combines with J gene TRBJ1-6, with a weak D call TRBD1 (6 bases). The CDR3 sequence is 18 residues long. The ends were cut back, 3 bases at V and 4 bases at J, with 19 bases in the middle. The germline gives CDR1 MDHEN, CDR2 SYDVKM. CDR3 sequence reads: CASSFGTGIEDYNSPLHF. CDR3 nucleotide sequence: TGTGCCAGCAGTTTCGGTACAGGGATCGAAGATTATAATTCACCCCTCCACTTT.

The rearrangement uses TRBV7-9 and TRBJ1-1; tentative D call: TRBD1 (6 bases). The CDR3 loop spans 14 amino acids. Trimming pared 5 bases from V and 1 base from J, leaving 11 bases between. From germline, CDR1 is SEHNR and CDR2 FQNEAQ (reference sequence). The CDR3 is CASSPQTGNTEAFF. The DNA of the CDR3 is TGTGCCAGCAGCCCTCAGACAGGGAACACTGAAGCTTTCTTT.

V gene TRBV30 combines with J gene TRBJ2-5, with D perhaps TRBD1 (5 bases). The CDR3 is 12 residues long. Germline V gene lookup returns CDR1 GTSNPN and CDR2 SVGIG (reference sequence). Trimming cost V 4 bases and J 5 bases, with 11 bases left between them. The chain's CDR3 is CAWNAGFETQYF. The CDR3 DNA reads TGTGCCTGGAACGCAGGGTTTGAGACCCAGTACTTC.

The V gene is TRBV5-3, the J gene TRBJ1-2; a weak D match, TRBD1 (6 bases). TRBV5-3 is assigned to the ORF class and has an uncertain function. The CDR3 contains 15 residues. V lost 8 bases, J lost 7 bases, and 24 bases lay in between. Here the CDR3 DNA reads TGTGCCAGCAGCGTGCCTACAGGGTCGGTCTCTGGCTACACCTTC. Its protein is CASSVPTGSVSGYTF.

The chain recombines TRBV9 with TRBJ1-6; the match to TRBD1 covers 7 bases. Trimming at V came to 2 bases and at J to 9 bases, leaving 8 bases not matched to a gene. This CDR3 comprises 15 residues. From germline, CDR1 is SGDLS and CDR2 YYNGEE. The CDR3, as DNA: TGTGCCAGCAGCGTCGCCATAGACAGGGCTTCACCCCTCCACTTT. It yields the protein CASSVAIDRASPLHF.

The chain combines TRBV19 with TRBJ1-1, with D uncertain. Germline V gene lookup returns CDR1 LNHDA and CDR2 SQIVND (reference sequence). V shed 1 base and J shed 4 bases, with 10 bases lying between them. The CDR3 consists of 14 residues. The CDR3 loop is CASSIGGGPTEAFF. CDR3 in DNA: TGTGCCAGTAGTATAGGGGGAGGACCCACTGAAGCTTTCTTT. The full variable domain, in which reference TRBV19 and TRBJ1-1 provide the parts outside the CDR3, is DGGITQSPKYLFRKEGQNVTLSCEQNLNHDAMYWYRQDPGQGLRLIYYSQIVNDFQKGDIAEGYSVSREKKESFPLTVTSAQKNPTAFYLCASSIGGGPTEAFFGQGTRLTVV.

This chain uses TRBV9 with TRBJ2-1; D gene unclear. The V gene's germline CDR1 is SGDLS and CDR2 YYNGEE. This CDR3 is built from 14 residues. With 0 bases removed from V and 9 bases from J, the gap between germline ends came to 13 bases. In DNA form, the CDR3 reads TGTGCCAGCAGCGTAGTGGGTGGTTACGGTGAGCAGTTCTTC. The encoded protein is CASSVVGGYGEQFF.

A single count supports this clone. The CDR3 region is CASTFYEQYF. CDR3 nucleotides: TGTGCCAGCACTTTTTACGAGCAGTACTTC. The chain has TRBV27 and TRBJ2-7; the D is unclear. The germline V gene has CDR1 MNHEY and CDR2 SMNVEV (reference sequence). The V gene lost 7 bases and the J gene lost 4 bases, with 5 bases spanning the gap. The CDR3 has 10 residues.

This clone was counted a single time. The chain carries TRBV9 and TRBJ2-6; D is ambiguous. CDR3 length: 13 amino acids. Germline V gives CDR1 SGDLS, CDR2 YYNGEE. Trimming removed 7 bases at V and 0 bases at J, with 5 bases between. For the CDR3, the DNA is TGTGCCAGCGCAGACTCTGGGGCCAACGTCCTGACTTTC. As protein: CASADSGANVLTF.

This chain's CDR3 is CASSLNSRLANEQYF. CDR3 bases: TGTGCCAGCAGTTTAAACAGTCGTCTGGCAAACGAGCAGTACTTC. The chain employs TRBV27 and TRBJ2-7; D ambiguous. This CDR3 has 15 residues. CDR1 is MNHEY and CDR2 is SMNVEV in the germline V gene (reference sequence). With 2 bases removed from V and 5 bases from J, the gap between germline ends came to 16 bases.

V is TRBV5-1 and J is TRBJ2-2; 8 bases line up with TRBD1. CDR3 length: 14 residues. With V trimmed by 0 bases and J by 5 bases, 0 bases remained unmatched. CDR1 is SGHRS, CDR2 YFSETQ, per germline. The CDR3 DNA reads as TGCGCCAGCAGCTTGGACAGGGGGACCGGGGAGCTGTTTTTT. As protein: CASSLDRGTGELFF.